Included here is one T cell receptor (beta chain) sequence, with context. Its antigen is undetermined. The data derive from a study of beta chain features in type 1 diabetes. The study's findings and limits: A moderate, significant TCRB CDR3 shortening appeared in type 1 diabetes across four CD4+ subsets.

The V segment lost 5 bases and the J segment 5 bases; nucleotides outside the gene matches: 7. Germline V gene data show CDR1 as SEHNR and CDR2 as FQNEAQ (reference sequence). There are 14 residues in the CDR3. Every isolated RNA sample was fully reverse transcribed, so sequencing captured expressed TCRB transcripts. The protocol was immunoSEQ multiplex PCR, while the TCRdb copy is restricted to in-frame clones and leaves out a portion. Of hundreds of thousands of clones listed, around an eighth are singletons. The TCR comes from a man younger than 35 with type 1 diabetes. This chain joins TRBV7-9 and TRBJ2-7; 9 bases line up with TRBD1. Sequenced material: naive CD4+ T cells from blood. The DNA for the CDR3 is TGTGCCAGCAGCCCTCAGGACAGGGGACACGAGCAGTACTTC. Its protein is CASSPQDRGHEQYF. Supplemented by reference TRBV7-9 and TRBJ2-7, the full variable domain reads DTGVSQNPRHKITKRGQNVTFRCDPISEHNRLYWYRQTLGQGPEFLTYFQNEAQLEKSRLLSDRFSAERPKGSFSTLEIQRTEQGDSAMYLCASSPQDRGHEQYFGPGTRLTVT.